This TCR beta chain came from a study of cytomegalovirus exposure and HLA in healthy donors. Notes on the study in general: What TCR beta sequences reportedly achieved was accurate prediction of HLA-A and HLA-B alleles in most subjects. Roughly even sequencing depth across donors was the assumption behind the presence/absence analyses.

The PCR had 60 Vbeta and 13 Jbeta primers. Assay: immunoSEQ multiplex PCR; the TCRdb copy retains only in-frame clones and omits some. The sample contains some 100,000 clones, about 70% of which appear only once. This clone was seen a few times. Its antigen remains unknown. The V and J ends lost 2 bases and 1 base, in that order; junction bases with no gene match: 8. This CDR3 is 17 amino acids long. In germline, CDR1 is MNHEY, CDR2 SMNVEV (reference sequence). The receptor was isolated from a woman under 30 in good health and CMV-seropositive. The chain uses TRBV27 and TRBJ2-7; TRBD2 agrees at 10 bases. Sequenced input: PBMCs. This chain's CDR3 is CASSLGTSGTRSYEQYF. The CDR3 nucleotides read TGTGCCAGCAGTTTAGGAACTAGCGGGACCCGTTCCTACGAGCAGTACTTC.